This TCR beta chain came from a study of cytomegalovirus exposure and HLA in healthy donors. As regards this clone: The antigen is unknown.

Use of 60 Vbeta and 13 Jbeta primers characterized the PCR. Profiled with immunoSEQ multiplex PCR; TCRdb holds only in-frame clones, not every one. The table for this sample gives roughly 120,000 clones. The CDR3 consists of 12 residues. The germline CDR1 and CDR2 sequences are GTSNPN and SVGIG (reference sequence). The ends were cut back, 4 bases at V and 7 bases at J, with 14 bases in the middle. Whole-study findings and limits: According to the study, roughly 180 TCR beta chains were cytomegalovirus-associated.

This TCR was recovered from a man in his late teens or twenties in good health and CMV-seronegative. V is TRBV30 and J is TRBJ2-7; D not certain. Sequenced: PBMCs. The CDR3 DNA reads TGTGCCTGGACCCCTTCAACATGGGAGCAGTACTTC. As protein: CAWTPSTWEQYF. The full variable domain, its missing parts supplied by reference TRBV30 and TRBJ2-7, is SQTIHQWPATLVQPVGSPLSLECTVEGTSNPNLYWYRQAAGRGLQLLFYSVGIGQISSEVPQNLSASRPQDRQFILSSKKLLLSDSGFYLCAWTPSTWEQYFGPGTRLTVT.